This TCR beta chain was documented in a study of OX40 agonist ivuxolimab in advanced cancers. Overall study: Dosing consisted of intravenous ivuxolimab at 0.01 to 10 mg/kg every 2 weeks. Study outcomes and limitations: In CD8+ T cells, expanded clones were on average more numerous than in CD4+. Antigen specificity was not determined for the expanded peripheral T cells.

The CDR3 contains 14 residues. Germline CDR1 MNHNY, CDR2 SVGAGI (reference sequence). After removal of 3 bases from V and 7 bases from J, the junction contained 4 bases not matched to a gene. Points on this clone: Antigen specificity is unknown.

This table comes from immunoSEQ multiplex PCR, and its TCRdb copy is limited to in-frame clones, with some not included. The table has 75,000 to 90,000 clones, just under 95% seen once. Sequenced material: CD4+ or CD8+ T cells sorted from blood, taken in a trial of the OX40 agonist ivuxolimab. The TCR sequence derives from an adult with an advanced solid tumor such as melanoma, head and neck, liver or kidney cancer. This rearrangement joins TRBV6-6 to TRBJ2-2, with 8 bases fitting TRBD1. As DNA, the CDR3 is TGTGCCAGCAGTTATGGACAGGGCCTCGGGGAGCTGTTTTTT. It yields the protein CASSYGQGLGELFF.